A single sample gave rise to the 9 T cell receptor beta chains below, sequenced in a study of shared clonotypes between healthy human individuals. The method was immunoSEQ multiplex PCR; TCRdb's version includes in-frame clones alone and lacks a portion of them. The sample consists of about 470,000 clones, around 79% of them appearing once. Material for sequencing was PBMCs. These receptors all stem from a woman aged 35 to 49 in good health. Some clones in this sample may be carry-over from other donors' samples.

This sequence joins TRBV29-1 and TRBJ2-1; 7 bases map to TRBD2. The CDR3 has 15 residues. V shed 4 bases, J shed 6 bases, and the junction held 12 bases outside the gene matches. In germline, CDR1 is SQVTM, CDR2 ANQGSEA. The CDR3 region has the DNA TGCAGCGTTGCGCAAAACCCCGGGACTACCAATGAGCAGTTCTTC. As protein: CSVAQNPGTTNEQFF.

Worth noting for this clone: Distinct nucleotide sequences in the sample also encode this CDR3. The rearrangement uses TRBV19 and TRBJ1-1, with unresolved D. The germline CDR1 and CDR2 sequences are LNHDA and SQIVND (reference sequence). V was shortened by 3 bases and J by 0 bases, with 5 bases between the two germline ends. The CDR3 covers 13 residues. In DNA, the CDR3 is TGTGCCAGTAGTATTACGGTGAACACTGAAGCTTTCTTT. This sequence encodes CASSITVNTEAFF. The variable domain in full, completed from reference TRBV19 and TRBJ1-1, reads DGGITQSPKYLFRKEGQNVTLSCEQNLNHDAMYWYRQDPGQGLRLIYYSQIVNDFQKGDIAEGYSVSREKKESFPLTVTSAQKNPTAFYLCASSITVNTEAFFGQGTRLTVV.

This clone was detected once. The chain has TRBV18 and TRBJ2-7, with D possibly called TRBD1 or TRBD2 (7 bases each). Trimming removed 1 base from V and 4 bases from J, with 23 bases in between. Germline V lookup: CDR1 KGHSH, CDR2 LQKENI. This CDR3 spans 18 amino acids. CDR3 sequence (DNA): TGTGCCAGCTCACCACTGGGGGGACAGACTCTAGCGGATTACGAGCAGTACTTC. Residues: CASSPLGGQTLADYEQYF.

CDR3 in amino acids: CASSLPGQYEQFF. The CDR3 nucleotides are TGTGCCAGCAGCTTACCGGGACAATATGAGCAGTTCTTC. The chain combines TRBV7-3 with TRBJ2-1; weak D call: TRBD1 (6 bases). V gave up 2 bases and J gave up 8 bases, with 10 bases separating them. CDR3 length: 13 amino acids. Per germline, CDR1 SGHTA and CDR2 FQGTGA. The whole variable domain, remainder taken from reference TRBV7-3 and TRBJ2-1, is GAGVSQTPSNKVTEKGKYVELRCDPISGHTALYWYRQSLGQGPEFLIYFQGTGAADDSGLPNDRFFAVRPEGSVSTLKIQRTERGDSAVYLCASSLPGQYEQFFGPGTRLTVL.

This clone was seen a single time. The chain links TRBV6-5 to TRBJ2-3, with 9 bases lining up with TRBD1. The CDR3 loop spans 15 amino acids. CDR1 MNHEY and CDR2 SVGAGI come from the germline V gene. With 6 bases clipped from V and 4 bases from J, the junction kept 8 bases outside the gene matches. DNA for the CDR3: TGTGCCAGCAGCCGCGCAACAGGGGGCTCAGATACGCAGTATTTT. Protein product: CASSRATGGSDTQYF.

The chain has TRBV5-4 and TRBJ2-3, with 7 bases that match TRBD2. The CDR3 has 16 residues. The V and J ends lost 1 base and 1 base, in that order; junction bases with no gene match: 6. CDR1 is SGHNT, CDR2 YYREEE, per germline (reference sequence). The CDR3 sequence is CASSLFGGSGTDTQYF. The CDR3 coding sequence is TGTGCCAGCAGCTTGTTTGGCGGGAGTGGCACAGATACGCAGTATTTT.

The chain has TRBV15 and TRBJ2-5; the match to TRBD1 covers 9 bases. With 6 bases clipped from V and 5 bases from J, the junction kept 7 bases outside the gene matches. The CDR3 consists of 14 residues. Germline V gives CDR1 LNHNV, CDR2 YYDKDF (reference sequence). Here the CDR3 reads CATSPGQGFETQYF. The CDR3 coding sequence is TGTGCCACCAGTCCCGGACAGGGGTTCGAGACCCAGTACTTC.

The CDR3 reads CASRVPNTGELFF. The CDR3 nucleotides read TGTGCCAGCCGGGTACCGAACACCGGGGAGCTGTTTTTT. The chain is built from TRBV28 and TRBJ2-2, with D uncertain. Deletions cut 8 bases from V and 0 bases from J, with 7 bases between. This CDR3 is 13 amino acids long. Germline assignment: CDR1 MDHEN and CDR2 SYDVKM.

The chain uses TRBV7-3 and TRBJ2-1; 7 bases are shared with TRBD2. After removal of 5 bases from V and 2 bases from J, the junction contained 6 bases not matched to a gene. The CDR3 consists of 15 residues. Germline CDR1 reads SGHTA; CDR2 reads FQGTGA. The CDR3 loop reads CASSRGLVPYNEQFF. The CDR3 bases are TGTGCCAGCAGCCGAGGACTAGTGCCCTACAATGAGCAGTTCTTC.